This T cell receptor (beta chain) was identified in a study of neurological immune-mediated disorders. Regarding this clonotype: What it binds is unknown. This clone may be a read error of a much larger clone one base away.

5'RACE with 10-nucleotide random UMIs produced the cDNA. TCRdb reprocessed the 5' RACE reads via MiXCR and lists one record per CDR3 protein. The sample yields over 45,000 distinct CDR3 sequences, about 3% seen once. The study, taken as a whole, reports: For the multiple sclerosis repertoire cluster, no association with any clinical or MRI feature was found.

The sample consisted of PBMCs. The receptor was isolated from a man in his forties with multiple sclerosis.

DNA for the CDR3: TGCAGCGTTGGGGGACAGACAAATGAAAAACTGTTTTTT. It encodes CSVGGQTNEKLFF. The J gene is TRBJ1-4, the V gene TRBV29-1; 7 bases line up with TRBD1. Germline V CDR1 and CDR2: SQVTM, ANQGSEA. The CDR3 runs 13 residues. The junction had 4 bases not matched to a gene; V was cut back by 4 bases and J by 5 bases.